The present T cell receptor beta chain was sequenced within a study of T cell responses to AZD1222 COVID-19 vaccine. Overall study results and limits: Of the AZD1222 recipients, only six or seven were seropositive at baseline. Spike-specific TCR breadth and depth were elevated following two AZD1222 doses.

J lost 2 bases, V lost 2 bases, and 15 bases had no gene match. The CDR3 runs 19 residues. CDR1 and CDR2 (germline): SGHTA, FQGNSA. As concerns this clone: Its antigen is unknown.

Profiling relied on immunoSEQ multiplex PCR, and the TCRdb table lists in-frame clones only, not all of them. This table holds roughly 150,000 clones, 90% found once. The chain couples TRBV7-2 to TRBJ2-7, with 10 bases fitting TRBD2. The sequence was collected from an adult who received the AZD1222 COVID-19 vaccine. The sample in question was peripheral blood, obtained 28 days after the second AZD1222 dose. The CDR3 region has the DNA TGTGCCAGCAGCTTACCCTTAGCGGGAGGCCCTCTTATGGCCTACGAGCAGTACTTC. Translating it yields CASSLPLAGGPLMAYEQYF. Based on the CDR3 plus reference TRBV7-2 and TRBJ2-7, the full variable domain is GAGVSQSPSNKVTEKGKDVELRCDPISGHTALYWYRQSLGQGLEFLIYFQGNSAPDKSGLPSDRFSAERTGGSVSTLTIQRTQQEDSAVYLCASSLPLAGGPLMAYEQYFGPGTRLTVT.